What follows are 19 T cell receptor beta chains derived from one specimen sequenced in a study of T cells after yellow fever vaccination. Each CDR3 protein gets one entry after TCRdb re-called the 5' RACE reads with MiXCR. This table has 300,000 to 450,000 distinct CDR3 sequences, 8% to 9.5% appearing once. The material was PBMCs, obtained about 49 days after the first yellow fever vaccination. The receptors stem from a man between 18 and 29 years old who received the YFV17D yellow fever vaccine.

This clonotype was counted only a few times. The rearrangement uses TRBV27 and TRBJ2-7; 9 bases line up with TRBD1. Germline trimming cut 5 bases from V and 6 bases from J; bases unmatched to any gene: 8. This CDR3 is built from 14 residues. Germline V gene sequence: CDR1 MNHEY, CDR2 SMNVEV (reference sequence). CDR3 DNA sequence: TGTGCCAGCAGTGAACGGGACAGGGACTGCGAGCAGTACGTC. Translated: CASSERDRDCEQYV.

The chain links TRBV7-2 to TRBJ1-4, with a tentative D call TRBD1 (5 bases). The germline CDR1 and CDR2 sequences are SGHTA and FQGNSA. Trimming removed 1 base at V and 11 bases at J, with 17 bases between. The CDR3 has 15 amino acids. CDR3 region: CASSLGGAAPNKLFF. The CDR3 coding sequence is TGTGCCAGCAGCTTAGGAGGGGCAGCTCCGAATAAACTGTTTTTT.

J is TRBJ2-7 and V is TRBV6-2 or TRBV6-3, with 7 bases matching TRBD1. Germline values: CDR1 MNHEY, CDR2 SVGEGT. After removal of 8 bases from V and 8 bases from J, the junction contained 9 bases not matched to a gene. This CDR3 is 12 amino acids long. This CDR3 reads CASGRTGQKQYV. Written as DNA, the CDR3 is TGTGCCAGCGGAAGGACGGGACAGAAGCAGTACGTC.

This clonotype was seen at least ten times. This chain links TRBV7-3 with TRBJ1-5; perhaps TRBD1 as D (6 bases). V lost 4 bases and J 5 bases, leaving 24 bases between the germline ends. Germline loops: CDR1 SGHTA, CDR2 FQGTGA. CDR3 length: 18 residues. CDR3 residues: CASSSPGAVEKEYQPQHF. Written as DNA, the CDR3 is TGTGCCAGCAGCTCGCCGGGGGCGGTGGAAAAAGAATATCAGCCCCAGCATTTT.

This clonotype was counted a few times. The V gene is TRBV9, the J gene TRBJ1-2; D is uncertain. V dropped 4 bases and J dropped 8 bases, with 15 bases sitting between them. The CDR3 covers 13 residues. Germline loops: CDR1 SGDLS, CDR2 YYNGEE. The CDR3 nucleotides read TGTGCCAGCAGCCCCCGCGGGTTCCACGGCTACACCTTC. Its translation: CASSPRGFHGYTF.

CDR3 sequence reads: CASSYQNGGSEAFF. CDR3 coding DNA: TGTGCCAGCAGTTACCAGAACGGGGGATCTGAAGCTTTCTTT. This chain uses TRBV6-5 with TRBJ1-1; tentatively, D is TRBD1 (5 bases). Germline CDR1 is MNHEY and CDR2 is SVGAGI. The CDR3 is 14 residues long. V was clipped by 2 bases and J by 6 bases, with 13 bases between them.

This clonotype has only a few counts. The chain links TRBV4-1 to TRBJ2-1; weak D call: TRBD1 (5 bases). This CDR3 is 13 amino acids long. V was shortened by 1 base and J by 11 bases, with 12 bases between the two germline ends. Germline CDR1 is MGHRA and CDR2 is YSYEKL. CDR3 nucleotides: TGCGCCAGCAGCCAAGTGGTCCAGGGCAAGCAGTTCTTC. This translates into CASSQVVQGKQFF.

The V call is TRBV12-3 or TRBV12-4, the J call TRBJ1-5; no definite D call. Trimming stripped 6 bases from V and 8 bases from J, with 11 bases between. The length of the CDR3 is 12 residues. The CDR3 bases are TGTGCCAGCAGCTCCCCTGGGGAGCCCCAGCATTTT. Translating gives CASSSPGEPQHF.

The chain recombines TRBV20-1 with TRBJ2-1; 11 bases line up with TRBD1. In germline, CDR1 is DFQATT, CDR2 SNEGSKA (reference sequence). V dropped 5 bases and J dropped 12; count of bases not matched to a gene: 12. This CDR3 region has 14 residues. The CDR3 bases are TGCAGTGCTGAGGGACAGGGGGTTATGAAAGGGCAGTTCTTC. Protein: CSAEGQGVMKGQFF.

CDR3 coding DNA: TGTGCCACCAGTGACCACCGGACTACCCCCGGGGGGGATACGCAGTATTTT. This encodes CATSDHRTTPGGDTQYF. This chain connects TRBV24-1 to TRBJ2-3, with 7 bases identical to TRBD2. The J segment lost 6 bases and the V segment lost 4 bases, leaving 15 bases of the junction unmatched. Per the germline V gene, CDR1 is KGHDR and CDR2 is SFDVKD. The CDR3 totals 17 residues.

The chain has TRBV15 and TRBJ1-1; D is possibly TRBD1 (5 bases). Germline lookup yields CDR1 LNHNV and CDR2 YYDKDF (reference sequence). The CDR3 is 12 amino acids. V shed 0 bases and J shed 11 bases, with 10 bases lying between them. CDR3 nucleotides: TGTGCCACCAGCAGAGATGGGGGAGTCGCTTTCTTT. Amino acids: CATSRDGGVAFF.

CDR3 residues: CASSLGIQGTYNEQFF. The CDR3 coding sequence is TGCGCCAGCAGCTTGGGGATACAGGGAACCTACAATGAGCAGTTCTTC. The chain couples TRBV5-1 to TRBJ2-1; maybe TRBD1 (6 bases). CDR3 length equals 16 residues. The V end lost 0 bases, the J end lost 2 bases, and 12 bases lay between the germline ends. Germline V CDR1 and CDR2: SGHRS, YFSETQ.

This clonotype has just a few counts. This sequence joins TRBV6-2 or TRBV6-3 and TRBJ2-3; D remains ambiguous. The V end lost 0 bases, the J end lost 0 bases, and 16 bases lay between the germline ends. In germline, CDR1 is MNHEY, CDR2 SVGEGT. The CDR3 covers 18 residues. The CDR3 reads CASSYSWSDQTSTDTQYF. The CDR3 DNA reads as TGTGCCAGCAGTTACTCGTGGTCAGATCAAACTAGCACAGATACGCAGTATTTT.

The chain uses TRBV20-1 and TRBJ2-7; a weak D match, TRBD2 (6 bases). Germline V gene data show CDR1 as DFQATT and CDR2 as SNEGSKA (reference sequence). This CDR3 has 13 residues. Deletions cut 2 bases from V and 3 bases from J, with 11 bases between. The CDR3 DNA follows: TGCAGTGCTAGAACTAGCCCTGGCTACGAGCAGTACTTC. Protein product: CSARTSPGYEQYF.

This chain joins TRBV4-1 and TRBJ1-5; D gene uncertain. Germline V lookup: CDR1 MGHRA, CDR2 YSYEKL. There are 14 residues in the CDR3. V lost 1 base, J lost 7 bases, and 11 bases lay in between. The chain's CDR3 is CASSQVKGSQPQHF. The CDR3 region has the DNA TGCGCCAGCAGCCAAGTCAAGGGAAGCCAGCCCCAGCATTTT.

This clonotype was seen a handful of times. This chain uses TRBV5-1 with TRBJ2-7, with 9 nucleotides matching TRBD1. Germline V gives CDR1 SGHRS, CDR2 YFSETQ. The CDR3 totals 15 residues. With V trimmed by 4 bases and J by 6 bases, 11 bases remained unmatched. The CDR3 DNA reads TGCGCCAGCAGCCTTCCACAGGGGGCCCATGGCGAGCAGTACTTC. Its protein product is CASSLPQGAHGEQYF.

The genes are TRBV5-1 and TRBJ2-1, with TRBD2 matching 8 bases. This CDR3 is built from 13 residues. CDR1 and CDR2 (germline): SGHRS, YFSETQ. J was trimmed by 6 bases and V by 6 bases; bases with no gene match: 5. CDR3 nucleotides: TGCGCCAGCAACCCGGGGGGGACCAATGAGCAGTTCTTC. It specifies CASNPGGTNEQFF. The variable domain in full, with the rest retrieved from reference TRBV5-1 and TRBJ2-1, is KAGVTQTPRYLIKTRGQQVTLSCSPISGHRSVSWYQQTPGQGLQFLFEYFSETQRNKGNFPGRFSGRQFSNSRSEMNVSTLELGDSALYLCASNPGGTNEQFFGPGTRLTVL.

This chain joins TRBV4-1 and TRBJ1-1; D ambiguous. The V end was cut by 4 bases, the J end by 0 bases, with 6 bases between. Germline assignment: CDR1 MGHRA and CDR2 YSYEKL. This CDR3 is 13 amino acids long. CDR3 nucleotide sequence: TGCGCCAGCAGCCCGGCGGTGAACACTGAAGCTTTCTTT. It yields the protein CASSPAVNTEAFF.

The chain recombines TRBV25-1 with TRBJ2-5, with 11 bases fitting TRBD2. The V gene's germline CDR1 is MGHDK and CDR2 SYGVNS. The CDR3 sequence is 18 residues long. The V and J ends lost 1 base and 0 bases, in that order; junction bases with no gene match: 7. The CDR3 sequence: CASSEWVVAGGYQETQYF. Here the CDR3 DNA reads TGTGCCAGCAGTGAATGGGTGGTAGCGGGGGGGTACCAAGAGACCCAGTACTTC. Complete variable domain (other parts from reference TRBV25-1 and TRBJ2-5): EADIYQTPRYLVIGTGKKITLECSQTMGHDKMYWYQQDPGMELHLIHYSYGVNSTEKGDLSSESTVSRIRTEHFPLTLESARPSHTSQYLCASSEWVVAGGYQETQYFGPGTRLLVL.